This T cell receptor beta chain is drawn from a study of CD8+ T cells in alopecia areata. The wider study: Oral tofacitinib (5 to 10 mg twice daily) was administered to treated patients. Study-wide findings and caveats: Resident alphabeta T cells of normal skin are also sequenced in scalp samples. Alopecia totalis/universalis scalp especially showed more expanded CD8+ clones than normal scalp.

cDNA serving as the sequencing template came from extracted, reverse transcribed RNA. TCRdb's copy holds only in-frame clones and misses some; the assay was immunoSEQ multiplex PCR. The sample records about 130,000 clones, about 47% being singletons. Germline V CDR1 and CDR2: SGHRS, YFSETQ. CDR3 length: 15 amino acids. The germline V and J ends were trimmed by 4 bases and 0 bases, with 11 bases remaining between them. As to this clone: Its specificity is unknown.

Alopecia areata patients gave lesional scalp punch biopsies and peripheral blood samples. This clonotype originated in a human donor with alopecia areata. Sequences were derived from CD8+ T cells sorted from blood, sampled at week 0. The V gene is TRBV5-1, the J gene TRBJ1-5; D remains unclear. CDR3 loop: CASSPYPDSNQPQHF. As DNA, the CDR3 is TGCGCCAGCAGCCCTTATCCAGATAGCAATCAGCCCCAGCATTTT.